This is a list of T cell receptor beta chains from one sample in a study of T cell responses to AZD1222 COVID-19 vaccine. Some clones are missing from TCRdb's copy, which holds only in-frame ones; the method was immunoSEQ multiplex PCR. The data hold around 200,000 clones, with 90% to 95% observed a single time. The source was peripheral blood, collected 28 days after the second dose of the MenACWY control vaccine. The receptors derive from an adult who received the MenACWY meningococcal vaccine as a control. Both conserved end residues are part of each CDR3. The order of the fields is V gene, clone size, CDR3 protein. Where a row states a size, it is once, few, many or the class of an expanded clone; other rows omit it.

>TRBV30|NA
CAWSTRLANEQFF
>TRBV6-5|NA
CASSDPGQGTGELFF
>TRBV30|NA
CAWSVRGLRGEKLFF
>TRBV4-3|NA
CASSQGTGRDEQFF
>TRBV7-6|NA
CASSPNRGTNEKLFF
>TRBV27|NA
CASSLRQGQQFF
>TRBV6-2/TRBV6-3|NA
CASSDSFYEQYF
>TRBV7-2|NA
CASSLTGQRNTIYF
>TRBV4-2|NA
CASSQEFGQLYSPLHF
>TRBV10-1|NA
CASGDFYSGNTIYF
>TRBV3-1/TRBV3-2|NA
CASSQVMGTTEAFF
>TRBV12-3/TRBV12-4|NA
CASSYSENQPQHF
>TRBV6-4|NA
CASSASAGSGYTF
>TRBV29-1|NA
CSVGYGSGYTF
>TRBV28|NA
CASSVIGDRYGYTF
>TRBV11-3|once
CASSYSGTGDEQFF
>TRBV5-4|NA
CASSSPRTGVNYGYTF